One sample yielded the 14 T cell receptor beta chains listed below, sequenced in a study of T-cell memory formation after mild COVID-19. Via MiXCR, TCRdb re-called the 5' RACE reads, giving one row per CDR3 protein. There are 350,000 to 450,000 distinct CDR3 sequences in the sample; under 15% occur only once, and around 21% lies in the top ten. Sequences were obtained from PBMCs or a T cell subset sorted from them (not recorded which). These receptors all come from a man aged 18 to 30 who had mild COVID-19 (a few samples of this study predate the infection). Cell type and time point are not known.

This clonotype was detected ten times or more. CDR3 region: CASRPGDRDSNEQFF. CDR3 nucleotides: TGTGCCAGTAGGCCCGGGGACAGGGATTCCAATGAGCAGTTCTTC. The rearrangement uses TRBV19 and TRBJ2-1; 9 bases are shared with TRBD1. The ends lost 6 bases at V and 6 bases at J; junction bases unmatched: 9. This CDR3 region has 15 residues. The germline V gene encodes CDR1 LNHDA and CDR2 SQIVND (reference sequence).

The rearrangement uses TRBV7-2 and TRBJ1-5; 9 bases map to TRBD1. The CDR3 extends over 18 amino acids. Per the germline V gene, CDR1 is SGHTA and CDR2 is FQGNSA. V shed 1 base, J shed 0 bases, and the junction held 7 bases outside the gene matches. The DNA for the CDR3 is TGTGCCAGCAGCTTAGGAGGGACAGGGAAGTATAGCAATCAGCCCCAGCATTTT. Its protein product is CASSLGGTGKYSNQPQHF.

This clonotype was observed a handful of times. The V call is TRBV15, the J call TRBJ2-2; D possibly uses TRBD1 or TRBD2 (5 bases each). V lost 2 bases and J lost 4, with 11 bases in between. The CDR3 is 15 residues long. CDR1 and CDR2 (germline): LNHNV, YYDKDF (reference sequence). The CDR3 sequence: CATSRRDLSTGELFF. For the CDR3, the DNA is TGTGCCACCAGCAGACGGGACCTATCCACCGGGGAGCTGTTTTTT.

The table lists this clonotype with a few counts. CDR3 in amino acids: CASSWGIVWSSNTGELFF. The CDR3 DNA reads TGTGCCAGCAGCTGGGGGATCGTCTGGTCTTCGAACACCGGGGAGCTGTTTTTT. The chain recombines TRBV7-6 with TRBJ2-2, with D perhaps assigned TRBD1 or TRBD2 (5 bases each). Germline V gene lookup returns CDR1 SGHVS and CDR2 FNYEAQ. The CDR3 runs to 18 residues. Deletions cut 4 bases from V and 0 bases from J, with 18 bases between.

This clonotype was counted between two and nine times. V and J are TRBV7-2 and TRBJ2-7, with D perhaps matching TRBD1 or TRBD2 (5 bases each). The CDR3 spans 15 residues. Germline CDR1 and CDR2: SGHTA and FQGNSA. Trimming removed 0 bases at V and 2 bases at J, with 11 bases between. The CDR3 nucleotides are TGTGCCAGCAGCTTAGCAACCGGGGCCCCCTACGAGCAGTACGTC. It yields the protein CASSLATGAPYEQYV.

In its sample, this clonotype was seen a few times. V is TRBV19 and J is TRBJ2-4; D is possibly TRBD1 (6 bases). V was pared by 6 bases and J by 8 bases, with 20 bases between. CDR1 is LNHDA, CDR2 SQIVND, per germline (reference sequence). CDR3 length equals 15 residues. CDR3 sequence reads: CASRGLGTRGDIQYF. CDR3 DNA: TGTGCCAGTAGGGGCCTGGGGACACGGGGAGACATTCAGTACTTC.

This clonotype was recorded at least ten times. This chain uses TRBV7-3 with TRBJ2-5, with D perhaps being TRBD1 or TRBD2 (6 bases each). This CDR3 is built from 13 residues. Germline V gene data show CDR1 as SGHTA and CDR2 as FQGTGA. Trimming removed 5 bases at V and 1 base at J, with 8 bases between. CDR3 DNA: TGTGCCAGCAGCCCGGGGGCCCAAGAGACCCAGTACTTC. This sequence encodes CASSPGAQETQYF.

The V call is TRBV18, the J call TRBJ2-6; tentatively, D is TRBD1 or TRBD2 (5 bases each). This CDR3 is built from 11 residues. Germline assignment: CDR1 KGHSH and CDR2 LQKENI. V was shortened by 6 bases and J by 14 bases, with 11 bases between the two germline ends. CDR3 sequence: CASSPGTLLTF. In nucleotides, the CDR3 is TGTGCCAGCTCCCCGGGGACGCTCCTGACTTTC.

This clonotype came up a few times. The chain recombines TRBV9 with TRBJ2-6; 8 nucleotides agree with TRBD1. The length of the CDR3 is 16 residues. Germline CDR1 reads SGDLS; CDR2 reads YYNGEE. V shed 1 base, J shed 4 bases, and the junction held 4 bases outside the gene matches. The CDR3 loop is CASSVQGALGANVLTF. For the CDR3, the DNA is TGTGCCAGCAGCGTACAGGGGGCGTTGGGGGCCAACGTCCTGACTTTC. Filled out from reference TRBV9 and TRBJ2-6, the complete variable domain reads DSGVTQTPKHLITATGQRVTLRCSPRSGDLSVYWYQQSLDQGLQFLIQYYNGEERAKGNILERFSAQQFPDLHSELNLSSLELGDSALYFCASSVQGALGANVLTFGAGSRLTVL.

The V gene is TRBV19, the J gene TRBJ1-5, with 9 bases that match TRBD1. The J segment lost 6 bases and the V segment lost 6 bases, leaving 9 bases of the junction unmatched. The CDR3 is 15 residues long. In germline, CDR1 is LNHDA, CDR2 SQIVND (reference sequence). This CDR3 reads CASRPGDRAGQPQHF. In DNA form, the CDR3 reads TGTGCCAGTAGGCCCGGGGACAGGGCGGGTCAGCCCCAGCATTTT.

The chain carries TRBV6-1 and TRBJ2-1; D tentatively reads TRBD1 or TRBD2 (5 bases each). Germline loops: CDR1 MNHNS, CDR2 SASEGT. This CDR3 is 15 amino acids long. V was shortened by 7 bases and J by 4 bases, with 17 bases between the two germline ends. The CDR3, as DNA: TGTGCCAGCACACCCGGGACGGCGGGTTACAATGAGCAGTTCTTC. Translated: CASTPGTAGYNEQFF.

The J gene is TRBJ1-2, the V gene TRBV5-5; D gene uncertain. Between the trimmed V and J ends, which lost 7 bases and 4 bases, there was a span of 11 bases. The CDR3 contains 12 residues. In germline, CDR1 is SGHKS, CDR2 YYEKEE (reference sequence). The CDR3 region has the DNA TGTGCCAGCGGTCCAGGCGGCTATGGCTACACCTTC. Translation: CASGPGGYGYTF.

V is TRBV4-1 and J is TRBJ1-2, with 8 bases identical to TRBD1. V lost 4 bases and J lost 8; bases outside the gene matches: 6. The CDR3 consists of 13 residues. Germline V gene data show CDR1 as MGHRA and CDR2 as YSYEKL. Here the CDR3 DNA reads TGCGCCAGCAGCCGGGACAGGTACTTCGGCTACACCTTC. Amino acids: CASSRDRYFGYTF.

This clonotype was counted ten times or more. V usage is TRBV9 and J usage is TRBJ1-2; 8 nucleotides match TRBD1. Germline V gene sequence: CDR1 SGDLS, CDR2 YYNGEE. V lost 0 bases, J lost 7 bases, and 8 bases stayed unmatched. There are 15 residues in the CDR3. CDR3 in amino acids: CASSVEGQGLLGYTF. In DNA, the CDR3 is TGTGCCAGCAGCGTAGAAGGACAGGGCCTCCTTGGCTACACCTTC.